The rows below give T cell receptor beta chains drawn from one sample of a study of cytomegalovirus exposure and HLA in healthy donors. Profiled with immunoSEQ multiplex PCR; TCRdb holds only in-frame clones, not every one. Of roughly 100,000 clones listed, roughly 71% are singletons. The source material was PBMCs. The receptors were gathered from a male donor in good health and CMV-seropositive. Both conserved end residues are part of each CDR3. Each record gives: J gene, D gene, V gene, clone size, CDR3 length, CDR3 protein, CDR3 DNA. D genes are given only for firm matches. Clone size appears in some rows only: once, few, many, or a class for an expanded clone.

TRBJ2-1	TRBD2	TRBV7-8	.	17	CASSLPSGGGSYNEQFF	TGTGCCAGCAGCTTACCCTCTGGCGGGGGCTCCTACAATGAGCAGTTCTTC
TRBJ1-1	.	TRBV4-2	.	13	CASTTLMKPEAFF	TGTGCCAGCACCACTTTGATGAAGCCTGAAGCTTTCTTT
TRBJ2-2	TRBD1	TRBV5-1	.	16	CASSLDRGRGTGELFF	TGCGCCAGCAGCTTGGACAGGGGGCGCGGCACCGGGGAGCTGTTTTTT
TRBJ2-7	TRBD1	TRBV19	few	14	CASSTGQGVYEQYF	TGTGCCAGTAGTACCGGACAGGGAGTCTACGAGCAGTACTTC
TRBJ2-1	TRBD2	TRBV4-3	.	18	CASSQRGLAGGSYNEQFF	TGCGCCAGCAGCCAACGGGGACTAGCGGGAGGATCCTACAATGAGCAGTTCTTC
TRBJ1-1	TRBD1	TRBV6-5	once	15	CASRHNRGLNTEAFF	TGTGCCAGTAGACACAACAGGGGTCTGAACACTGAAGCTTTCTTT
TRBJ2-5	.	TRBV28	.	14	CASSEWGGRMGQYF	TGTGCCAGCAGCGAATGGGGGGGCCGCATGGGGCAGTACTTC
TRBJ2-7	.	TRBV15	.	14	CATSSLFGGYEQYF	TGTGCCACCAGCAGCCTATTCGGAGGGTACGAGCAGTACTTC
TRBJ2-3	TRBD1	TRBV4-2	.	23	CASSQGSWGGVRDRGQRTDTQYF	TGTGCCAGCAGCCAAGGCTCGTGGGGGGGTGTCCGGGACAGGGGGCAAAGGACAGATACGCAGTATTTT
TRBJ2-7	.	TRBV11-2	.	14	CASSPQGSSYEQYF	TGTGCCAGCAGCCCCCAGGGGAGCTCCTACGAGCAGTACTTC
TRBJ2-3	TRBD1	TRBV27	few	15	CASSTGTGITDTQYF	TGTGCCAGCAGCACCGGGACAGGGATCACAGATACGCAGTATTTT
TRBJ1-2	TRBD1	TRBV6-5	.	13	CASSYETGDGYTF	TGTGCCAGCAGTTACGAGACAGGGGACGGCTACACCTTC
TRBJ1-6	TRBD1	TRBV30	.	15	CAWTPGQGGNSPLHF	TGTGCCTGGACTCCGGGACAGGGTGGCAATTCACCCCTCCACTTT
TRBJ2-1	.	TRBV7-2	.	14	CASSEDRPANEQFF	TGTGCCAGCAGCGAAGACAGACCCGCCAATGAGCAGTTCTTC
TRBJ2-1	.	TRBV30	few	14	CAWNSISSYNEQFF	TGTGCCTGGAATAGCATCAGCTCCTACAATGAGCAGTTCTTC
TRBJ1-1	TRBD1	TRBV5-1	few	15	CASSSGTGMNTEAFF	TGCGCCAGCAGCTCCGGGACAGGCATGAACACTGAAGCTTTCTTT
TRBJ2-2	.	TRBV11-3	.	14	CASSSRTFTGELFF	TGTGCCAGCAGTTCGAGGACTTTCACCGGGGAGCTGTTTTTT
TRBJ2-7	.	TRBV7-2	few	16	CASSLAPLRGVYEQYF	TGTGCCAGCAGCTTAGCGCCCCTTCGGGGAGTCTACGAGCAGTACTTC
TRBJ2-7	.	TRBV28	.	16	CASSLGVGAWSYEQYF	TGTGCCAGCAGTCTGGGGGTGGGGGCCTGGTCCTACGAGCAGTACTTC
TRBJ1-2	.	TRBV7-9	.	14	CASSLDAGVHGYTF	TGTGCCAGCAGCTTAGACGCAGGGGTTCATGGCTACACCTTC
TRBJ2-7	TRBD2	TRBV10-1	.	15	CASRINSGGVGEQYF	TGCGCCAGCAGAATAAATAGCGGGGGAGTGGGGGAGCAGTACTTC
TRBJ1-1	.	TRBV28	.	15	CASSLWGQGTGEAFF	TGTGCCAGCAGTTTGTGGGGTCAGGGTACAGGGGAAGCTTTCTTT
TRBJ1-4	.	TRBV28	.	15	CASSLSTVRNEKLFF	TGTGCCAGCAGTTTATCGACAGTCAGAAATGAAAAACTGTTTTTT
TRBJ2-1	TRBD1	TRBV25-1	.	16	CASRKPGQGVYNEQFF	TGTGCCAGCAGAAAACCGGGACAGGGGGTCTACAATGAGCAGTTCTTC
TRBJ2-7	.	TRBV30	.	14	CAWSVRGLSYEQYF	TGTGCCTGGAGTGTACGCGGCCTCTCCTACGAGCAGTACTTC
TRBJ2-7	TRBD2	TRBV28	.	14	CASIAGVPAYEQYF	TGTGCCAGCATAGCGGGAGTCCCCGCCTACGAGCAGTACTTC
TRBJ2-5	TRBD1	TRBV10-3	.	15	CAINGDSPGEETQYF	TGTGCCATCAATGGGGACAGCCCTGGCGAGGAGACCCAGTACTTC
TRBJ2-4	TRBD2	TRBV19	few	15	CASTKLAGGPVIQYF	TGTGCCAGTACTAAACTAGCGGGAGGGCCTGTCATTCAGTACTTC
TRBJ1-1	.	TRBV20-1	few	11	CSARGAGEAFF	TGCAGTGCTAGAGGCGCCGGTGAAGCTTTCTTT
TRBJ1-1	.	TRBV4-2	few	15	CASSQDFDRNTEAFF	TGTGCCAGCAGCCAAGATTTTGACAGGAACACTGAAGCTTTCTTT
TRBJ1-5	.	TRBV7-9	.	14	CASSLDSSNQPQHF	TGTGCCAGCAGCTTAGATAGTAGCAATCAGCCCCAGCATTTT
TRBJ2-3	.	TRBV4-3	.	13	CASSLLGTDTQYF	TGCGCCAGCAGCCTTTTAGGCACAGATACGCAGTATTTT
TRBJ2-4	.	TRBV2	.	17	CASNEQAISSVKNIQYF	TGTGCCAGCAACGAACAGGCAATATCGTCGGTCAAAAACATTCAGTACTTC
TRBJ2-7	.	TRBV18	.	15	CASSPLPGADSEQYF	TGTGCCAGCTCACCACTTCCGGGAGCTGACTCCGAGCAGTACTTC
TRBJ2-7	TRBD1	TRBV7-9	.	15	CASSGTGTGPSEQYF	TGTGCCAGCAGCGGAACCGGGACAGGCCCCTCCGAGCAGTACTTC
TRBJ2-7	.	TRBV18	.	14	CASSPPRSPYEQYF	TGTGCCAGCTCCCCCCCCAGGTCCCCCTACGAGCAGTACTTC
TRBJ2-7	.	TRBV6-4	.	13	CASALETSYEQYF	TGTGCCAGCGCACTGGAGACCTCCTACGAGCAGTACTTC
TRBJ2-1	.	TRBV4-2	.	16	CASSQVPRASDNEQFF	TGTGCCAGCAGCCAAGTTCCGAGAGCGAGCGACAATGAGCAGTTCTTC
TRBJ1-1	TRBD1	TRBV5-5	.	15	CASSWGDRGYTEAFF	TGTGCCAGCAGCTGGGGGGACAGGGGGTACACTGAAGCTTTCTTT
TRBJ2-7	TRBD1	TRBV19	.	14	CASSTGQGSYEQYF	TGTGCCAGTAGTACGGGACAGGGATCCTACGAGCAGTACTTC
TRBJ2-7	TRBD1	TRBV28	few	14	CASIAGQGFHEQYF	TGTGCCAGCATCGCCGGACAGGGGTTCCACGAGCAGTACTTC
TRBJ2-5	TRBD1	TRBV25-1	.	16	CASSEGDRAYQETQYF	TGTGCCAGCAGTGAGGGGGACAGGGCCTACCAAGAGACCCAGTACTTC
TRBJ1-5	TRBD1	TRBV19	once	16	CASSGDRAYSNQPQHF	TGTGCCAGTAGTGGGGACAGAGCTTATAGCAATCAGCCCCAGCATTTT
TRBJ2-7	TRBD1	TRBV4-3	.	14	CASSPGQYSYEQYF	TGCGCCAGCAGCCCGGGACAGTACTCCTACGAGCAGTACTTC